The 25 T cell receptor beta chains in this list originate from one sample, sequenced in a study of OX40 agonist ivuxolimab in advanced cancers. TCRdb keeps only in-frame clones here, not all; method: immunoSEQ multiplex PCR. The sample yields some 43,000 clones, about 83% seen once. Sample: CD4+ or CD8+ T cells sorted from blood, taken in a trial of the OX40 agonist ivuxolimab. The receptors originated from an adult with an advanced solid tumor such as melanoma, head and neck, liver or kidney cancer.

V usage is TRBV4-2 and J usage is TRBJ2-6, with TRBD2 matching 11 bases. There are 16 residues in the CDR3. Germline-derived CDR1 and CDR2 are LGHNA and YNFKEQ. V lost 8 bases to trimming and J lost 0 bases; unmatched junction nucleotides: 3. The CDR3 nucleotides are TGTGCCAGCCGACTAGCGGGAACCTCTGGGGCCAACGTCCTGACTTTC. It yields the protein CASRLAGTSGANVLTF.

The chain uses TRBV6-5 and TRBJ1-4; D gene uncertain. Trimming pared 0 bases from V and 3 bases from J, leaving 8 bases between. This CDR3 is 15 amino acids long. Germline V gene data show CDR1 as MNHEY and CDR2 as SVGAGI. The CDR3 DNA follows: TGTGCCAGCAGTTACTCCCGGGGATCTAATGAAAAACTGTTTTTT. It is translated as CASSYSRGSNEKLFF.

The V and J genes are TRBV5-8 and TRBJ2-5; 9 bases are shared with TRBD2. The CDR3 loop spans 13 amino acids. CDR1 SGHTS and CDR2 YDEGEE come from the germline V gene. Germline trimming cut 4 bases from V and 4 bases from J; bases unmatched to any gene: 2. Here the CDR3 DNA reads TGTGCCAGCAGCGGGGGACTAGCAGAGACCCAGTACTTC. It codes for CASSGGLAETQYF.

The chain is built from TRBV28 and TRBJ1-1; D is uncertain. This CDR3 is 10 amino acids long. Trimming cost V 7 bases and J 3 bases, with 3 bases left between them. Germline values: CDR1 MDHEN, CDR2 SYDVKM. The CDR3 loop is CASTDTEAFF. For the CDR3, the DNA is TGTGCCAGCACCGACACTGAAGCTTTCTTT.

CDR3 bases: TGTGCCAGCAATTCGGGACAGCTAGTTGGGGAGCTGTTTTTT. Protein sequence: CASNSGQLVGELFF. The rearrangement links TRBV2 to TRBJ2-2; 7 bases are shared with TRBD1. CDR3 length equals 14 residues. J lost 8 bases, V lost 7 bases, and 10 bases had no gene match. Germline V lookup: CDR1 SNHLY, CDR2 FYNNEI.

This clone was picked up one time. CDR3 sequence (DNA): TGCGCCAGCAGCGAGCAGGGGACAGATACGCAGTATTTT. It yields the protein CASSEQGTDTQYF. V is TRBV5-1 and J is TRBJ2-3; D perhaps matches TRBD1 (6 bases). CDR1 and CDR2 from the germline V gene are SGHRS and YFSETQ. Between the trimmed V and J ends, which lost 4 bases and 3 bases, there was a span of 9 bases. This CDR3 comprises 13 residues.

CDR3 sequence (DNA): TGTGCCAGCAGCTTCGGGGAACAGGGAAACACCGGGGAGCTGTTTTTT. Amino acid sequence: CASSFGEQGNTGELFF. The chain joins TRBV7-6 to TRBJ2-2; a weak D match, TRBD1 (6 bases). CDR3 size: 16 residues. V lost 3 bases, J lost 2 bases, and 13 bases lay in between. CDR1 is SGHVS, CDR2 FNYEAQ, per germline.

The rearrangement links TRBV30 to TRBJ2-1; tentative D call: TRBD1 (6 bases). Germline values: CDR1 GTSNPN, CDR2 SVGIG (reference sequence). Trimming pared 3 bases from V and 1 base from J, leaving 22 bases between. CDR3 length: 18 residues. Written as DNA, the CDR3 is TGTGCCTGGAGGGAGACTCAACAGGGTTATGGTTCCTACAATGAGCAGTTCTTC. This gives the protein CAWRETQQGYGSYNEQFF.

The chain joins TRBV7-9 to TRBJ2-5; no definite D call. The CDR3 has 12 amino acids. The germline V gene has CDR1 SEHNR and CDR2 FQNEAQ (reference sequence). Trimming pared 5 bases from V and 1 base from J, leaving 5 bases between. The CDR3 protein is CASSPIQETQYF. The CDR3 DNA follows: TGTGCCAGCAGCCCCATCCAAGAGACCCAGTACTTC.

The chain employs TRBV5-1 and TRBJ2-1; 7 positions match TRBD2. This CDR3 is 15 amino acids long. With 1 base clipped from V and 3 bases from J, the junction kept 4 bases outside the gene matches. Germline loops: CDR1 SGHRS, CDR2 YFSETQ. The CDR3 region is CASSLRWGGYNEQFF. Written as DNA, the CDR3 is TGCGCCAGCAGCTTGAGGTGGGGGGGCTACAATGAGCAGTTCTTC.

The chain uses TRBV10-1 and TRBJ2-1; TRBD2 agrees at 15 bases. Losses at the gene ends were 4 bases for V and 9 bases for J; bases not matched to a gene: 1. The CDR3 spans 14 residues. From germline, CDR1 is WNHNN and CDR2 SYGVQD (reference sequence). CDR3 sequence: CASSGTSGRVEQFF. CDR3 nucleotide sequence: TGCGCCAGCAGTGGGACTAGCGGGAGGGTTGAGCAGTTCTTC.

V and J are TRBV7-9 and TRBJ2-5; no firm D call. V shed 6 bases and J shed 1 base, with 9 bases lying between them. The CDR3 has 13 residues. CDR1 and CDR2 from the germline V gene are SEHNR and FQNEAQ (reference sequence). For the CDR3, the DNA is TGTGCCAGCAGGGGGTGGTCCCAAGAGACCCAGTACTTC. It codes for CASRGWSQETQYF.

The CDR3, as DNA: TGTGCCAGCAGTTACGACAATGAGCAGTTCTTC. Translated, it gives CASSYDNEQFF. The chain uses TRBV2 and TRBJ2-1; D call uncertain. V was trimmed by 5 bases and J by 5 bases, leaving 4 bases between them. This CDR3 has 11 amino acids. Germline V gene data show CDR1 as SNHLY and CDR2 as FYNNEI.

The chain joins TRBV6-5 to TRBJ2-7; D is perhaps TRBD1 (6 bases). CDR1 and CDR2 from the germline V gene are MNHEY and SVGAGI. Trimming removed 8 bases from V and 0 bases from J, with 11 bases in between. The CDR3 extends over 13 amino acids. The DNA of the CDR3 is TGTGCCAGCCTAACAGGGAACTCCTACGAGCAGTACTTC. Protein sequence: CASLTGNSYEQYF.

This clone was counted between two and nine times. V is TRBV2 and J is TRBJ2-7; perhaps D is TRBD1 or TRBD2 (5 bases each). The CDR3 has 13 residues. Trimming removed 5 bases from V and 2 bases from J, with 10 bases in between. CDR1 is SNHLY and CDR2 is FYNNEI in the germline V gene. The CDR3 sequence: CASSRDGPYEQYF. The CDR3 DNA reads TGTGCCAGCAGTAGGGACGGACCCTACGAGCAGTACTTC. Based on the CDR3 plus reference TRBV2 and TRBJ2-7, the full variable domain is EPEVTQTPSHQVTQMGQEVILRCVPISNHLYFYWYRQILGQKVEFLVSFYNNEISEKSEIFDDQFSVERPDGSNFTLKIRSTKLEDSAMYFCASSRDGPYEQYFGPGTRLTVT.

This chain joins TRBV18 and TRBJ2-1; D might be TRBD2 (6 bases). Germline CDR1 is KGHSH and CDR2 is LQKENI. Trimming left V 3 bases short and J 7 bases short, with 10 bases between. This CDR3 is built from 13 residues. CDR3 loop: CASSPLGLNEQFF. In DNA form, the CDR3 reads TGTGCCAGCTCACCTCTTGGACTAAATGAGCAGTTCTTC.

The chain combines TRBV14 with TRBJ2-5; tentative D call: TRBD1 (6 bases). V lost 1 base and J lost 2, with 11 bases in between. Germline V gene sequence: CDR1 SGHDN, CDR2 FVKESK. The CDR3 contains 15 residues. CDR3 sequence: CASSQGQGYQETQYF. In DNA, the CDR3 is TGTGCCAGCAGCCAAGGCCAGGGGTATCAAGAGACCCAGTACTTC.

This clone was seen once. This rearrangement joins TRBV6-1 to TRBJ2-5, with 12 bases matching TRBD1. Germline V gene sequence: CDR1 MNHNS, CDR2 SASEGT. The trim removed 8 bases at V and 11 bases at J, leaving 9 bases unmatched. This CDR3 comprises 13 residues. The CDR3 nucleotides are TGTGCCAGCTGCCGGGACAGGGGGCGTGAGCAGTACTTC. It specifies CASCRDRGREQYF.

J is TRBJ2-1 and V is TRBV30; D uncertain. Trimming left V 4 bases short and J 3 bases short, with 10 bases between. The CDR3 consists of 13 residues. CDR1 GTSNPN and CDR2 SVGIG come from the germline V gene (reference sequence). CDR3 bases: TGTGCCTGGATACAGCTGAACTACAATGAGCAGTTCTTC. Translation: CAWIQLNYNEQFF.

This chain uses TRBV7-2 with TRBJ1-1, with D unresolved. The CDR3 runs to 14 residues. V lost 4 bases, J lost 0 bases, and 9 bases lay in between. Germline lookup yields CDR1 SGHTA and CDR2 FQGNSA. The CDR3 loop reads CASSYGVLNTEAFF. The CDR3 DNA reads TGTGCCAGCAGCTACGGAGTTCTGAACACTGAAGCTTTCTTT.

CDR3 DNA: TGTGCCAGCAGTCCTGGTTTGGGGGATGGGGGACCTGAAGCTTTCTTT. Amino acid sequence: CASSPGLGDGGPEAFF. V gene TRBV4-2 combines with J gene TRBJ1-1, with D possibly TRBD1 on 5 matching bases. Germline lookup yields CDR1 LGHNA and CDR2 YNFKEQ. The CDR3 spans 16 residues. Trimming took off 6 bases at V and 6 bases at J, with 23 bases between the two ends.

The chain has TRBV5-8 and TRBJ2-5, with unresolved D. This CDR3 has 15 amino acids. Germline assignment: CDR1 SGHTS and CDR2 YDEGEE. Trimming shortened V by 0 bases and J by 1 base, and 10 bases separated the two germline ends. CDR3 amino acids: CASSLAGYLQETQYF. The CDR3 coding sequence is TGTGCCAGCAGCTTGGCCGGGTACCTCCAAGAGACCCAGTACTTC.

V and J are TRBV9 and TRBJ2-2; D gene uncertain. The germline gives CDR1 SGDLS, CDR2 YYNGEE. This CDR3 has 14 residues. V lost 0 bases, J lost 1 base, and 4 bases lay in between. CDR3 sequence reads: CASSVARNTGELFF. Here the CDR3 DNA reads TGTGCCAGCAGCGTAGCCAGGAACACCGGGGAGCTGTTTTTT.

The chain recombines TRBV19 with TRBJ2-7; 10 positions agree with TRBD2. CDR1 is LNHDA and CDR2 is SQIVND in the germline V gene (reference sequence). The V and J ends lost 5 bases and 3 bases, in that order; junction bases with no gene match: 4. This CDR3 has 14 residues. Here the CDR3 reads CASSQLAGVYEQYF. CDR3 nucleotide sequence: TGTGCCAGTAGTCAGCTAGCGGGAGTCTACGAGCAGTACTTC.

The V gene is TRBV4-1, the J gene TRBJ2-1; D perhaps matches TRBD1 (5 bases). Trimming removed 1 base at V and 3 bases at J, with 10 bases between. The CDR3 extends over 15 amino acids. Germline V gene lookup returns CDR1 MGHRA and CDR2 YSYEKL. For the CDR3, the DNA is TGCGCCAGCAGCCAAGGGGCAGGGAACTACAATGAGCAGTTCTTC. Its translation is CASSQGAGNYNEQFF.